The 28 T cell receptor beta chains below all came from one sample that was sequenced in a study of blood T cell repertoires in COVID-19. Libraries were prepared by immunoSEQ multiplex PCR; TCRdb keeps only in-frame clonotypes and omits some of them. The sample lists about 140,000 clones, just under 90% occurring once. Input material: peripheral blood. The receptors shown here come from a woman between 40 and 50 years old with acute or convalescent COVID-19.

This chain links TRBV7-9 with TRBJ2-3, with a weak D call TRBD1 (6 bases). This CDR3 spans 16 amino acids. The germline V gene has CDR1 SEHNR and CDR2 FQNEAQ (reference sequence). With 4 bases removed from V and 0 bases from J, the gap between germline ends came to 14 bases. The CDR3 nucleotides read TGTGCCAGCAGCTGGCTGGGGGCTTCTAGCACAGATACGCAGTATTTT. This codes for CASSWLGASSTDTQYF. Supplemented by reference TRBV7-9 and TRBJ2-3, the full variable domain reads DTGVSQNPRHKITKRGQNVTFRCDPISEHNRLYWYRQTLGQGPEFLTYFQNEAQLEKSRLLSDRFSAERPKGSFSTLEIQRTEQGDSAMYLCASSWLGASSTDTQYFGPGTRLTVL.

This clone was counted a few times. The chain uses TRBV30 and TRBJ2-7; weak D call: TRBD1 (6 bases). Trimming stripped 2 bases from V and 3 bases from J, with 20 bases between. The CDR3 runs to 16 residues. Per the germline V gene, CDR1 is GTSNPN and CDR2 is SVGIG (reference sequence). The CDR3 DNA is TGTGCCTGGAGTTTTTTCCCCCCCAGGGGAAACTACGAGCAGTACTTC. Its protein product is CAWSFFPPRGNYEQYF.

The CDR3 region is CAGAGTVNTGELFF. The CDR3 DNA is TGTGCCGGTGCGGGGACAGTGAACACCGGGGAGCTGTTTTTT. The genes are TRBV10-3 and TRBJ2-2; a possible D gene is TRBD1 (7 bases). This CDR3 has 14 residues. V lost 11 bases, J lost 1 base, and 14 bases lay in between. CDR1 is ENHRY and CDR2 is SYGVKD in the germline V gene.

The rearrangement joins TRBV7-9 to TRBJ2-1, with TRBD2 matching 7 bases. The CDR3 has 17 residues. V lost 5 bases, J lost 5 bases, and 15 bases stayed unmatched. The germline V gene encodes CDR1 SEHNR and CDR2 FQNEAQ (reference sequence). CDR3 nucleotides: TGTGCCAGCAGCCCTAACCCCCATAGCGGGCGAGACAATGAGCAGTTCTTC. This sequence encodes CASSPNPHSGRDNEQFF.

The V gene is TRBV19, the J gene TRBJ2-6; 9 nucleotides agree with TRBD1. The CDR3 consists of 16 residues. V dropped 4 bases and J dropped 2; count of bases not matched to a gene: 3. Germline CDR1 and CDR2: LNHDA and SQIVND (reference sequence). CDR3 amino acids: CASSKRQGAGANVLTF. CDR3 DNA sequence: TGTGCCAGTAGTAAGAGACAGGGGGCTGGGGCCAACGTCCTGACTTTC. Supplemented by reference TRBV19 and TRBJ2-6, the full variable domain reads DGGITQSPKYLFRKEGQNVTLSCEQNLNHDAMYWYRQDPGQGLRLIYYSQIVNDFQKGDIAEGYSVSREKKESFPLTVTSAQKNPTAFYLCASSKRQGAGANVLTFGAGSRLTVL.

The CDR3 bases are TGTGCCAGCAGGGGGCAAACCGCTCAGCCCCAGCATTTT. Its translation is CASRGQTAQPQHF. The chain employs TRBV28 and TRBJ1-5, with TRBD1 as a possible D gene (5 bases). This CDR3 spans 13 amino acids. Per the germline V gene, CDR1 is MDHEN and CDR2 is SYDVKM. V was shortened by 6 bases and J by 6 bases, with 12 bases between the two germline ends.

The CDR3 sequence: CASSADFSNQPQHF. DNA of the CDR3: TGTGCCAGCAGTGCCGACTTTAGCAATCAGCCCCAGCATTTT. V gene TRBV6-4 combines with J gene TRBJ1-5; no clear D. The CDR3 spans 14 residues. V lost 4 bases and J lost 0, with 7 bases in between. Germline values: CDR1 MRHNA, CDR2 SNTAGT.

This clone was observed once. The chain employs TRBV6-2 or TRBV6-3 and TRBJ2-3; D might be TRBD2 (7 bases). The CDR3 loop spans 17 amino acids. Germline V gives CDR1 MNHEY, CDR2 SVGEGT. The germline V and J ends were trimmed by 2 bases and 0 bases, with 15 bases remaining between them. The CDR3 is CASSYTRGGRSTDTQYF. The CDR3 coding sequence is TGTGCCAGCAGTTACACCAGGGGAGGGCGGAGCACAGATACGCAGTATTTT.

The chain uses TRBV12-5 and TRBJ2-3; D is perhaps TRBD2 (6 bases). The CDR3 is 17 residues long. Germline CDR1 LGHNT, CDR2 FRNRAP. V lost 4 bases to trimming and J lost 0 bases, with 17 bases between them. CDR3 region: CASGYNPRDWSTDTQYF. DNA for the CDR3: TGTGCTAGTGGTTACAACCCGCGGGACTGGAGCACAGATACGCAGTATTTT.

V is TRBV28 and J is TRBJ2-1; 10 nucleotides line up with TRBD1. CDR1 is MDHEN, CDR2 SYDVKM, per germline. The CDR3 contains 16 residues. Trimming took 1 base from V and 10 from J; bases not matched to a gene: 10. The CDR3 spells CASSLYRDRGIQEQFF. DNA of the CDR3: TGTGCCAGCAGTTTATACAGGGACAGGGGAATTCAGGAGCAGTTCTTC. The full variable domain, its missing parts supplied by reference TRBV28 and TRBJ2-1, is DVKVTQSSRYLVKRTGEKVFLECVQDMDHENMFWYRQDPGLGLRLIYFSYDVKMKEKGDIPEGYSVSREKKERFSLILESASTNQTSMYLCASSLYRDRGIQEQFFGPGTRLTVL.

V is TRBV2 and J is TRBJ2-1, with a weak D call TRBD1 (6 bases). V dropped 6 bases and J dropped 0 bases, with 12 bases sitting between them. CDR3 length: 15 amino acids. Germline assignment: CDR1 SNHLY and CDR2 FYNNEI. CDR3 in amino acids: CASSYREYSYNEQFF. Here the CDR3 DNA reads TGTGCCAGCAGCTACAGGGAATACTCCTACAATGAGCAGTTCTTC.

Comment on this clone: Other DNA variants within this sample encode the same CDR3. The rearrangement uses TRBV7-2 and TRBJ2-5, with 7 bases identical to TRBD1. V lost 2 bases to trimming and J lost 1 base; unmatched junction nucleotides: 4. CDR3 length: 15 residues. CDR1 SGHTA and CDR2 FQGNSA come from the germline V gene. In nucleotides, the CDR3 is TGTGCCAGCAGCTTACTGGGACAGAGCCAAGAGACCCAGTACTTC. It specifies CASSLLGQSQETQYF.

On this clone: At one end, the junction sequence differs from germline, possibly due to a read error. This rearrangement joins TRBV4-1 to TRBJ2-3; D possibly corresponds to TRBD2 (7 bases). The CDR3 is made up of 16 amino acids. Germline V gene data show CDR1 as MGHRA and CDR2 as YSYEKL. CDR3 region: CASSQEARKGGGTQYF. The CDR3 DNA sequence: TGCGCCAGCAGTCAAGAGGCCCGGAAGGGAGGGGGAACGCAGTATTTT.

Only one count was recorded for this clone. The rearrangement links TRBV6-2 or TRBV6-3 to TRBJ2-3; a weak D match, TRBD2 (6 bases). Germline values: CDR1 MNHEY, CDR2 SVGEGT. This CDR3 comprises 13 residues. Trimming left V 4 bases short and J 7 bases short, with 12 bases between. CDR3 loop: CASSSGTLYTQYF. The DNA for the CDR3 is TGTGCCAGCAGTTCCGGGACTCTCTATACGCAGTATTTT.

V usage is TRBV6-1 and J usage is TRBJ1-1; D uncertain. This CDR3 region has 11 residues. The germline V gene encodes CDR1 MNHNS and CDR2 SASEGT. Trimming removed 7 bases from V and 11 bases from J, with 14 bases in between. The CDR3 DNA reads TGTGCCAGCACCAACACCATCCTGGCTTTCTTT. This translates into CASTNTILAFF.

This sequence joins TRBV12-2 and TRBJ2-7; TRBD2 reflects the table's D call only, with no check against the DNA. TRBV12-2 is flagged as a pseudogene. CDR3 length: 14 amino acids. CDR3 residues: CASRLALDGYEQYF. CDR3 coding DNA: TGTGCAAGTCGCTTAGCGCTCGACGGGTACGAGCAGTACTTC.

The rearrangement uses TRBV9 and TRBJ1-4; 9 bases align to TRBD1. The germline V gene encodes CDR1 SGDLS and CDR2 YYNGEE. Losses at the gene ends were 0 bases for V and 6 bases for J; bases not matched to a gene: 3. The CDR3 loop spans 15 amino acids. DNA for the CDR3: TGTGCCAGCAGCGTAGCAGGGACAGGGTATGAAAAACTGTTTTTT. Translating gives CASSVAGTGYEKLFF.

The J gene is TRBJ2-1, the V gene TRBV12-5; 7 nucleotides align to TRBD2. V was pared by 0 bases and J by 0 bases, with 8 bases of the junction left unmatched. Germline CDR1 reads LGHNT; CDR2 reads FRNRAP. This CDR3 is 18 amino acids long. The CDR3 DNA reads TGTGCTAGTGGTTTGGTGGGGGAGGGCCAATTCTCCTACAATGAGCAGTTCTTC. It codes for CASGLVGEGQFSYNEQFF.

This chain uses TRBV4-1 with TRBJ1-1; D ambiguous. The CDR3 length is 18 residues. Trimming took off 0 bases at V and 10 bases at J, with 27 bases between the two ends. Germline assignment: CDR1 MGHRA and CDR2 YSYEKL. CDR3 protein: CASSQDAVGNSYAEGAFF. The CDR3 nucleotides read TGCGCCAGCAGCCAAGATGCGGTGGGGAATTCGTATGCCGAGGGAGCTTTCTTT.

V is TRBV24-1 and J is TRBJ2-7; no definite D call. Germline CDR1 reads KGHDR; CDR2 reads SFDVKD. The CDR3 totals 11 residues. The V and J ends lost 9 bases and 1 base respectively, with 6 bases between them. The CDR3 loop is CATSNSYEQYF. CDR3 coding DNA: TGTGCCACCTCCAATTCCTACGAGCAGTACTTC.

This sequence joins TRBV2 and TRBJ2-3; 8 nucleotides agree with TRBD2. Germline V gene sequence: CDR1 SNHLY, CDR2 FYNNEI. Trimming removed 4 bases from V and 0 bases from J; junction bases left unmatched: 6. The CDR3 covers 16 residues. In DNA form, the CDR3 reads TGTGCCAGCAGTGGGTACGGGGGGGCCAGCACAGATACGCAGTATTTT. Translated, it gives CASSGYGGASTDTQYF.

The rearrangement links TRBV19 to TRBJ1-1; TRBD1 matches 10 bases. The germline CDR1 and CDR2 sequences are LNHDA and SQIVND (reference sequence). V was clipped by 7 bases and J by 4 bases; unmatched bases: 15. The CDR3 covers 17 residues. The CDR3 sequence: CASTHYGTGAVRTEAFF. The CDR3 nucleotides read TGTGCCAGTACCCACTATGGGACAGGGGCCGTACGCACTGAAGCTTTCTTT.

This chain links TRBV7-2 with TRBJ2-3; D perhaps matches TRBD2 (5 bases). Trimming took 0 bases from V and 0 from J, leaving 10 bases between them. CDR3 length: 16 residues. Germline assignment: CDR1 SGHTA and CDR2 FQGNSA. CDR3 sequence: CASSLAHSGSTDTQYF. The CDR3, as DNA: TGTGCCAGCAGCTTAGCGCATTCGGGGAGCACAGATACGCAGTATTTT.

V is TRBV2 and J is TRBJ1-5; D remains ambiguous. The germline V gene has CDR1 SNHLY and CDR2 FYNNEI. The V gene lost 7 bases and the J gene lost 7 bases, with 11 bases spanning the gap. The CDR3 runs 12 residues. The CDR3 loop reads CASNDGGQPQHF. CDR3 nucleotides: TGTGCCAGCAATGATGGAGGGCAGCCCCAGCATTTT.

The CDR3 loop is CASSDSLLSNEQFF. The CDR3 nucleotides read TGTGCCAGCAGTGACTCGTTACTTAGCAATGAGCAGTTCTTC. This chain connects TRBV6-4 to TRBJ2-1; D is unclear. V was trimmed by 0 bases and J by 6 bases, leaving 9 bases between them. Germline lookup yields CDR1 MRHNA and CDR2 SNTAGT. The CDR3 has 14 amino acids.

The rearrangement links TRBV7-9 to TRBJ2-3; 10 bases are a match to TRBD2. The CDR3 consists of 16 residues. V gave up 0 bases and J gave up 3 bases; unmatched junction bases: 3. Germline CDR1 and CDR2: SEHNR and FQNEAQ (reference sequence). CDR3 loop: CASSLALAGVTDTQYF. The CDR3 region has the DNA TGTGCCAGCAGCTTAGCGCTAGCGGGAGTTACAGATACGCAGTATTTT.

This sequence joins TRBV19 and TRBJ1-5, with D possibly being TRBD1 (6 bases). Trimming pared 5 bases from V and 5 bases from J, leaving 13 bases between. There are 14 residues in the CDR3. Germline V gives CDR1 LNHDA, CDR2 SQIVND (reference sequence). The CDR3 is CASSAGQSHQPQHF. The CDR3 DNA sequence: TGTGCCAGTAGTGCCGGACAGAGCCATCAGCCCCAGCATTTT.

The chain employs TRBV18 and TRBJ1-2; 7 bases are a match to TRBD1. The J segment lost 8 bases and the V segment lost 3 bases, leaving 9 bases of the junction unmatched. This CDR3 is 14 amino acids long. The V gene's germline CDR1 is KGHSH and CDR2 LQKENI. CDR3 amino acids: CASSPRGQGGGYTF. DNA of the CDR3: TGTGCCAGCTCACCGAGGGGGCAGGGAGGCGGCTACACCTTC.